These T cell receptor beta chains were read from a single sample in a study of control samples from healthy donors and cancer patients. Assay used: immunoSEQ multiplex PCR; TCRdb lists only in-frame clones, some missing. The sample comprises around 50,000 clones, more than 70% of which are singletons, and 1.6% rests with the top ten. Sequenced input: PBMCs. The receptors originated from a man aged 40-50 years with colorectal cancer. Both conserved end residues are part of each CDR3. A D gene is named only where the DNA matches it firmly. Clone size, where shown, is once, few, many, or a class for clones that have expanded.

>-|TRBV24-1|TRBJ2-2|-
TGTGCCACCGCTTTGGGGGCAACTAACACCGGGGAGCTGTTTTTT
CATALGATNTGELFF
>once|TRBV27|TRBJ1-2|TRBD1
TGTGCCAGCAGTCCCTTGACAGGGGATGGCTACACCTTC
CASSPLTGDGYTF
>-|TRBV9|TRBJ1-5|-
TGTGCCAGCAGCGTAGAGGGATATCAGCCCCAGCATTTT
CASSVEGYQPQHF
>-|TRBV19|TRBJ2-1|TRBD1
TGTGCCAGTAGTATTCTGACAGGGTTCGGGCAGTTCTTC
CASSILTGFGQFF
>-|TRBV7-9|TRBJ1-1|TRBD1
TGTGCCAGCAGGGGGACAGGGGATTACACTGAAGCTTTCTTT
CASRGTGDYTEAFF
>few|TRBV7-9|TRBJ2-7|-
TGTGCCAGCAGCTTAGAGGCGCAGAGCCCCGAGCAGTACTTC
CASSLEAQSPEQYF
>once|TRBV28|TRBJ1-5|-
TGTGCCAGCAGTTCCCGGATGTCTAAAGGCAATCAGCCCCAGCATTTT
CASSSRMSKGNQPQHF
>-|TRBV4-1|TRBJ2-7|-
TGCGCCAGCAGCCAAGGGCCACAGCGGGCGTCGGGCGAGCAGTACTTC
CASSQGPQRASGEQYF
>-|TRBV27|TRBJ2-7|TRBD2
TGTGCCAGCTCCACCCCCCCTCAAAAGCGGGAGGGCCCCCACGAGCAGTACTTC
CASSTPPQKREGPHEQYF
>-|TRBV28|TRBJ1-2|TRBD1
TGTGCCAGCAGTTTATGGCGACAGGGAAGTGGCTACACCTTC
CASSLWRQGSGYTF
>-|TRBV18|TRBJ2-7|TRBD2
TGTGCCAGCTCACTGGGACTAGCGGGAGGGAACTACGAGCAGTACTTC
CASSLGLAGGNYEQYF
>-|TRBV28|TRBJ2-1|TRBD1
TGTGCCAGCAGGGACAGGGGTCAGAGGTCCTACAATGAGCAGTTCTTC
CASRDRGQRSYNEQFF
>-|TRBV9|TRBJ2-1|TRBD2
TGTGCCAGCAGCTTAGCGGGAGATGAGCAGTTCTTC
CASSLAGDEQFF
>-|TRBV12-3/TRBV12-4|TRBJ1-5|-
TGTGCCAGCAGTTTCTCTCGCAATCAGCCCCAGCATTTT
CASSFSRNQPQHF
>-|TRBV7-3|TRBJ2-3|-
TGTGCCAGCAGCCTCACCGGGACCCGAGGCGCAGATACGCAGTATTTT
CASSLTGTRGADTQYF
>-|TRBV9|TRBJ2-1|TRBD2
TGTGCCAGCAGCTATAACCAGCGGGAGACGGGCAATGAGCAGTTCTTC
CASSYNQRETGNEQFF
>-|TRBV7-9|TRBJ2-5|TRBD1
TGTGCCAGCAGCTTACCCGGGACAGGGGAAGAGACCCAGTACTTC
CASSLPGTGEETQYF
>-|TRBV3-1/TRBV3-2|TRBJ2-1|-
TGTGCCAGCAGCGTCCAAGCAGGTGAGCAGTTCTTC
CASSVQAGEQFF
>-|TRBV4-3|TRBJ1-6|-
TGCGCCAGCAGCCACTATAATTCACCCCTCCACTTT
CASSHYNSPLHF
>-|TRBV5-1|TRBJ2-1|-
TGCGCCAGCAGCGTGACGCTTAGTACGCCAGATGAGCAGTTCTTC
CASSVTLSTPDEQFF
>-|TRBV19|TRBJ1-1|-
TGTGCCAGTAGTATATCAGTTATCAACACTGAAGCTTTCTTT
CASSISVINTEAFF
>-|TRBV2|TRBJ1-1|-
TGTGCCAGCATGGGCAGGGGAAAGACTGAAGCTTTCTTT
CASMGRGKTEAFF
>few|TRBV2|TRBJ2-6|-
TGTGCCAGCAGTTTACAGGGTCGCTCTGGGGCCAACGTCCTGACTTTC
CASSLQGRSGANVLTF
>-|TRBV19|TRBJ1-5|-
TGTGCCAGTAAGAGGATCGATAGCAATCAGCCCCAGCATTTT
CASKRIDSNQPQHF
>-|TRBV28|TRBJ2-5|-
TGTGCCAGCACACGACAGTGGCAAGAGACCCAGTACTTC
CASTRQWQETQYF
>-|TRBV27|TRBJ1-5|-
TGTGCCAGTGGAGGACTTACCAATCAGCCCCAGCATTTT
CASGGLTNQPQHF
>-|TRBV20-1|TRBJ2-5|TRBD2
TGCAGTGCTAGTGACCCGGGACTAGCGGGACAAGAGACCCAGTACTTC
CSASDPGLAGQETQYF
>-|TRBV27|TRBJ2-7|-
TGTGCCAGCAGTCCAGGACCCGCAGGCACCTACGAGCAGTACTTC
CASSPGPAGTYEQYF
>-|TRBV24-1|TRBJ1-1|TRBD1
TGTGCCACCAGTGATTCTGGACAGGGGGGGACTGAAGCTTTCTTT
CATSDSGQGGTEAFF